This entry lists 21 T cell receptor gamma chains sequenced from one sample in a study of gamma-delta chains in newborns, infants, children. TCRdb re-called clones from the reads via CATT. The repertoire holds under 1,400 gamma-chain clones, with about 35% as singletons. The material sequenced was blood. Receptors were obtained from a child who was a newborn, infant or young child, either healthy, febrile or measles-vaccinated (not recorded which).

For this clone: A much larger clone differs by one base, so this may be a read error. The V gene is TRGV9, the J gene TRGJP. In the absence of a J gene in TCRdb, the DNA was matched to germline to assign it here. The CDR3 length is 17 residues. The trim removed 0 bases at V and 7 bases at J, leaving 6 bases unmatched. The germline V gene encodes CDR1 GITISATS and CDR2 ISYDGTV (reference sequence). The CDR3 loop reads CALWEVQKELGKKIKVF. CDR3 nucleotide sequence: TGTGCCTTGTGGGAGGTGCAGAAGGAGTTGGGCAAAAAAATCAAGGTATTT.

As concerns this clone: This CDR3 is also generated by other DNA sequences in the sample. The chain carries TRGV9 and TRGJP. The J gene, not given by TCRdb, was assigned here from a germline match of the nucleotide sequence. The CDR3 is 17 amino acids. Trimming took 0 bases from V and 6 from J; bases not matched to a gene: 5. Germline CDR1 reads GITISATS; CDR2 reads ISYDGTV (reference sequence). The CDR3 coding sequence is TGTGCCTTGTGGGAGGTGCAAAGAGAGTTGGGCAAAAAAATCAAGGTATTT. Its translation: CALWEVQRELGKKIKVF.

V usage is TRGV3 and J usage is TRGJP1. Germline matching of the DNA provided the J gene here, since TCRdb leaves it blank. The trim removed 0 bases at V and 1 base at J, leaving 8 bases unmatched. Germline V gene sequence: CDR1 VTNTFY, CDR2 YDVSTARD (reference sequence). The CDR3 covers 17 residues. The CDR3 sequence: CATWDRPNSTTGWFKIF. DNA of the CDR3: TGTGCCACCTGGGACAGGCCCAATTCTACCACTGGTTGGTTCAAGATATTT.

This clone was counted only a few times. Other DNA sequences in the same sample also yield this CDR3. The genes are TRGV9 and TRGJ1 or TRGJ2. The J gene comes from matching the DNA to germline here; TCRdb lacks it. The CDR3 consists of 12 residues. The V segment lost 1 base and the J segment 3 bases; nucleotides outside the gene matches: 0. The germline V gene encodes CDR1 GITISATS and CDR2 ISYDGTV (reference sequence). The CDR3 is CALWEVYYKKLF. The CDR3 DNA reads as TGTGCCTTGTGGGAGGTTTATTATAAGAAACTCTTT.

Concerning this clone: Other DNA sequences within the sample encode an identical CDR3. The V gene is TRGV9, the J gene TRGJP. TCRdb offers no J gene call, so here the DNA was matched to germline to obtain one. Looked up from germline, CDR1 is GITISATS and CDR2 is ISYDGTV (reference sequence). Trimming removed 0 bases from V and 7 bases from J; junction bases left unmatched: 6. The CDR3 spans 17 residues. This chain's CDR3 is CALWEVQRELGKKIKVF. The CDR3 DNA reads as TGTGCCTTGTGGGAGGTGCAGCGGGAGTTGGGCAAAAAAATCAAGGTATTT.

To note about this clone: A far larger clone is off by one base, so a read error is likely. The chain couples TRGV8 to TRGJP1. TCRdb gives no J gene; it was assigned here by matching the DNA to germline. Germline V lookup: CDR1 VENAVY, CDR2 YDSYNSRV. The ends lost 6 bases at V and 0 bases at J; junction bases unmatched: 1. This CDR3 has 13 amino acids. The CDR3 loop is CATWYTTGWFKIF. The CDR3 DNA is TGTGCCACCTGGTATACCACTGGTTGGTTCAAGATATTT.

This clone was detected a few times. This rearrangement joins TRGV9 to TRGJ1 or TRGJ2. V lost 0 bases and J lost 6; bases outside the gene matches: 5. In germline, CDR1 is GITISATS, CDR2 ISYDGTV (reference sequence). The CDR3 length is 13 residues. CDR3 nucleotides: TGTGCCTTGTGGGAGGTGCAGTGTTATAAGAAACTCTTT. This translates into CALWEVQCYKKLF.

The chain carries TRGV4 and TRGJP1. The J gene, missing from TCRdb, was assigned here through DNA to germline matching. Germline assignment: CDR1 EGSTGY and CDR2 YDSYTSSV. V lost 4 bases, J lost 7 bases, and 9 bases stayed unmatched. This CDR3 contains 14 residues. CDR3 region: CATWEDNSGWFKIF. In DNA, the CDR3 is TGTGCCACCTGGGAAGATAACAGTGGTTGGTTCAAGATATTT.

In regard to this clone: Additional DNA sequences in this sample encode the identical CDR3. The chain recombines TRGV9 with TRGJP. As TCRdb names no J gene, one was assigned here on the basis of a DNA match to germline. The CDR3 length is 15 residues. Germline assignment: CDR1 GITISATS and CDR2 ISYDGTV (reference sequence). V trimming: 5 bases; J trimming: 4 bases; junction bases outside the gene matches: 2. CDR3 loop: CALWAQELGKKIKVF. The CDR3 DNA sequence: TGTGCCTTGTGGGCACAAGAGTTGGGCAAAAAAATCAAGGTATTT.

This clone has a handful of counts. The gene calls are TRGV9 and TRGJP. In the absence of a J gene in TCRdb, the DNA was matched to germline to assign it here. This CDR3 region has 16 residues. Germline V gene sequence: CDR1 GITISATS, CDR2 ISYDGTV (reference sequence). With 3 bases clipped from V and 7 bases from J, the junction kept 6 bases outside the gene matches. The CDR3 region has the DNA TGTGCCTTGTGGGAGCGAGGGGAGTTGGGCAAAAAAATCAAGGTATTT. It codes for CALWERGELGKKIKVF.

The table lists this clone with a few counts. The CDR3, as DNA: TGTGCCTTGTGGGAGCCCCAACAAGAGTTGGGCAAAAAAATCAAGGTATTT. This codes for CALWEPQQELGKKIKVF. The chain couples TRGV9 to TRGJP. The length of the CDR3 is 17 residues. After removal of 3 bases from V and 4 bases from J, the junction contained 6 bases not matched to a gene. Germline V gene sequence: CDR1 GITISATS, CDR2 ISYDGTV (reference sequence).

This clone is deemed large. J is TRGJP and V is TRGV9. The CDR3 is made up of 16 amino acids. V gave up 0 bases and J gave up 7 bases; unmatched junction bases: 3. In germline, CDR1 is GITISATS, CDR2 ISYDGTV (reference sequence). This CDR3 reads CALWEVPELGKKIKVF. In DNA form, the CDR3 reads TGTGCCTTGTGGGAGGTGCCCGAGTTGGGCAAAAAAATCAAGGTATTT.

With respect to this clone: At the DNA level, this CDR3 is encoded by other sequences in the same sample as well. The chain links TRGV9 to TRGJP. TCRdb carries no J gene annotation; the J gene was assigned here by matching the DNA with germline. Germline V gives CDR1 GITISATS, CDR2 ISYDGTV (reference sequence). The J segment lost 7 bases and the V segment lost 2 bases, leaving 5 bases of the junction unmatched. This CDR3 region has 16 residues. This CDR3 is CALWEARELGKKIKVF. DNA for the CDR3: TGTGCCTTGTGGGAGGCACGGGAGTTGGGCAAAAAAATCAAGGTATTT.

There is no V gene call, and the J gene is TRGJP. The CDR3 runs to 17 residues. CDR3 in amino acids: CALCELGQELGKKIKVF. The CDR3 DNA reads TGTGCCTTGTGTGAGTTAGGGCAAGAGTTGGGCAAAAAAATCAAGGTATTT.

About this clone: A much more abundant neighbour one base away suggests this may be a read error. The rearrangement links TRGV9 to TRGJP. The J gene, left out of TCRdb, was set here by checking the DNA against germline. This CDR3 comprises 14 residues. Germline assignment: CDR1 GITISATS and CDR2 ISYDGTV (reference sequence). Here the CDR3 DNA reads TGTGCCTTGTGGCGGGAGTTGGGCGAAAAAATCAAGGTATTT. Translating gives CALWRELGEKIKVF.

This clone was counted only a few times. The rearrangement links TRGV9 to TRGJ1 or TRGJ2. The germline CDR1 and CDR2 sequences are GITISATS and ISYDGTV (reference sequence). Trimming removed 0 bases from V and 0 bases from J; junction bases left unmatched: 2. This CDR3 region has 14 residues. The CDR3 DNA reads TGTGCCTTGTGGGAGGTGACGAATTATTATAAGAAACTCTTT. Translated, it gives CALWEVTNYYKKLF.

Notes on this clone: With only one base between it and a far larger clone, this is likely a read error. Other DNA sequences of this sample code for an identical CDR3. V gene TRGV9 combines with J gene TRGJP. TCRdb carries no J gene annotation; the J gene was assigned here by matching the DNA with germline. Per germline, CDR1 GITISATS and CDR2 ISYDGTV (reference sequence). The CDR3 totals 16 residues. The CDR3 reads CALWEVQELGKKIKVF. CDR3 sequence (DNA): TGTGCATTGTGGGAGGTGCAAGAGTTGGGCAAAAAAATCAAGGTATTT.

V is TRGV9 and J is TRGJ1 or TRGJ2. Assignment of the J gene here rests on matching the DNA to germline, because TCRdb gives none. CDR1 is GITISATS, CDR2 ISYDGTV, per germline (reference sequence). The CDR3 loop spans 14 amino acids. J gave up 0 bases and V 3 bases, and 5 bases lay outside the gene matches. The CDR3 is CALWELTNYYKKLF. The CDR3 bases are TGTGCCTTGTGGGAGCTTACGAATTATTATAAGAAACTCTTT.

The rearrangement links TRGV8 to TRGJP1. V lost 1 base, J lost 1 base, and 0 bases stayed unmatched. Germline values: CDR1 VENAVY, CDR2 YDSYNSRV. The length of the CDR3 is 14 residues. The CDR3 loop is CATWDSTTGWFKIF. CDR3 bases: TGTGCCACCTGGGATAGTACCACTGGTTGGTTCAAGATATTT.

For this clone: A much larger clone lies a single base off, so this may be a read error. Other nucleotide sequences in the sample specify the same CDR3. V gene TRGV9 combines with J gene TRGJP. No J gene is reported in TCRdb; it was inferred here by comparing the DNA with germline. Unmatched junction bases numbered 3, after V lost 2 bases and J lost 11 bases. Germline-derived CDR1 and CDR2 are GITISATS and ISYDGTV (reference sequence). CDR3 length: 14 amino acids. In DNA form, the CDR3 reads TGTGCCTTGTGGGAGGAGGTGGGCAAAAAAATCAAGGTATTT. Its translation is CALWEEVGKKIKVF.

The chain employs TRGV9 and TRGJP. The J gene, missing from TCRdb, was assigned here through DNA to germline matching. From germline, CDR1 is GITISATS and CDR2 ISYDGTV (reference sequence). J was trimmed by 1 base and V by 0 bases; bases with no gene match: 3. This CDR3 spans 18 amino acids. As DNA, the CDR3 is TGTGCCTTGTGGGAGGTGCACGGGCAAGAGTTGGGCAAAAAAATCAAGGTATTT. This encodes CALWEVHGQELGKKIKVF.